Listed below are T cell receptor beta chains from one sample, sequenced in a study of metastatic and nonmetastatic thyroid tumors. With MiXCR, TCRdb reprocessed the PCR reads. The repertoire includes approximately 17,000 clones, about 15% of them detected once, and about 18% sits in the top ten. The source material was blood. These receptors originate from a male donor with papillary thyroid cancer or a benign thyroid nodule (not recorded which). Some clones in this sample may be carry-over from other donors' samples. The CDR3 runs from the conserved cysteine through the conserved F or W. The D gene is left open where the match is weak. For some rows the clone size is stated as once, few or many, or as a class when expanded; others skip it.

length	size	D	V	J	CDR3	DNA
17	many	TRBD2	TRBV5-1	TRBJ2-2	CASSPSGRAVYTGELFF	TGCGCCAGCAGCCCTAGCGGGAGGGCCGTGTACACCGGGGAGCTGTTTTTT
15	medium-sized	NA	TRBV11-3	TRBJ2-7	CASSFFHRMIHEQYF	TGTGCCAGCAGCTTTTTCCATCGAATGATCCACGAGCAGTACTTC
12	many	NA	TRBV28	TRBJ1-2	CASNLQGYGYTF	TGTGCCAGCAACTTACAGGGCTATGGCTACACCTTC
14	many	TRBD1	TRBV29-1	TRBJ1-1	CSVPGTGLITEAFF	TGCAGCGTACCCGGGACAGGGTTAATTACTGAAGCTTTCTTT
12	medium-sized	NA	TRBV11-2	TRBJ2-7	CASSLVWYEQYF	TGTGCCAGCAGCTTAGTCTGGTACGAGCAGTACTTC
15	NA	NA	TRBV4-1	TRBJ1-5	CASIPDGGVNHPQHF	TGCGCCAGCATCCCGGATGGGGGTGTCAATCATCCCCAGCATTTT
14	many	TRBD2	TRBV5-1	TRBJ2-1	CASSSGGVSNEQFF	TGCGCCAGCAGCTCGGGGGGAGTTTCAAATGAGCAGTTCTTC
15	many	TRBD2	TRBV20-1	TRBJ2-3	CSLKGLAGVLDTQYF	TGCAGCCTCAAGGGGCTAGCGGGAGTTTTGGATACGCAGTATTTT
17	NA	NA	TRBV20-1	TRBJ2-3	CSARDRVGVQTTDTQYF	TGCAGTGCTAGAGATAGAGTAGGGGTCCAAACCACAGATACGCAGTATTTT
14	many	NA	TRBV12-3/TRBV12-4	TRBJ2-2	CASSPMGGGGELFF	TGTGCCAGCAGTCCAATGGGAGGGGGCGGGGAGCTGTTTTTT
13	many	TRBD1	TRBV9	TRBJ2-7	CASSQGEGYEQYF	TGTGCCAGCAGCCAGGGGGAAGGGTACGAGCAGTACTTC
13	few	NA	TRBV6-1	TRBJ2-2	CASSTGNTGELFF	TGTGCCAGCAGTACAGGAAACACCGGGGAGCTGTTTTTT
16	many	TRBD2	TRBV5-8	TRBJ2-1	CASSLVLAGFYNEQFF	TGTGCCAGCAGCCTCGTCCTAGCGGGTTTCTACAATGAGCAGTTCTTC
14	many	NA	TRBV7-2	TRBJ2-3	CASSLSATEDTQYF	TGTGCCAGCAGCTTATCCGCGACAGAGGATACGCAGTATTTT
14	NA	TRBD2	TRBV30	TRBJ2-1	CAWDSGGSWAEQFF	TGTGCCTGGGATAGCGGGGGGTCCTGGGCGGAGCAGTTCTTC
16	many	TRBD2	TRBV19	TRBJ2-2	CASSTSGSLVTGELFF	TGTGCCAGTAGTACTAGCGGGAGTCTCGTCACCGGGGAGCTGTTTTTT
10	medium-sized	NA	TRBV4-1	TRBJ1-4	CASKGEKLFF	TGCGCCAGCAAAGGCGAAAAACTGTTTTTT
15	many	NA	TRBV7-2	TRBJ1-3	CASSLASTSGNTIYF	TGTGCCAGCAGCTTAGCATCCACCTCGGGAAACACCATATATTTT
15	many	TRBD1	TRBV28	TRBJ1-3	CASSIPGQGSNTIYF	TGTGCCAGCAGTATTCCGGGACAGGGGTCTAACACCATATATTTT
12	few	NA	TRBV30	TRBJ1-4	CAFTRTVAKLFF	TGTGCCTTTACACGGACAGTGGCAAAACTGTTTTTT
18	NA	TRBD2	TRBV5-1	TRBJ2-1	CASSLAAGLAGEIHEQFF	TGCGCCAGCAGCTTGGCCGCGGGACTAGCGGGAGAGATACATGAGCAGTTCTTC
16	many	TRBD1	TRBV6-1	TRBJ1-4	CASSERDRGGVEKLFF	TGTGCCAGCAGTGAACGGGACAGGGGTGGGGTTGAAAAACTGTTTTTT
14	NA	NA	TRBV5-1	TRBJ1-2	CASRLGRGDYGYTF	TGCGCCAGCAGACTTGGACGGGGGGACTATGGCTACACCTTC
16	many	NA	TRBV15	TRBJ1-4	CATSRDFGVTNEKLFF	TGTGCCACCAGCAGAGATTTCGGGGTCACTAATGAAAAACTGTTTTTT
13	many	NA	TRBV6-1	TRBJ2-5	CASRRTGRETQYF	TGTGCCAGCAGGAGAACAGGGAGAGAGACCCAGTACTTC
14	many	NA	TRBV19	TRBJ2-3	CASSSGHRTDTQYF	TGTGCCAGTAGTTCGGGACATCGGACAGATACGCAGTATTTT
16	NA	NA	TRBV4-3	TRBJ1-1	CASSQDNGRANTEAFF	TGCGCCAGCAGCCAAGATAATGGCCGGGCGAACACTGAAGCTTTCTTT
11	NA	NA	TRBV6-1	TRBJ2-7	CASREAYEQYF	TGTGCCAGCCGCGAAGCCTACGAGCAGTACTTC
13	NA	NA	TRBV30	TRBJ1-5	CAWGPEGSQPQHF	TGTGCCTGGGGTCCTGAAGGGAGTCAGCCCCAGCATTTT
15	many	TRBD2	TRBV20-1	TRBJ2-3	CSAGLAGSSTDTQYF	TGCAGTGCTGGCCTAGCGGGATCTAGCACAGATACGCAGTATTTT
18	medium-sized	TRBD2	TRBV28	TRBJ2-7	CASSSPYALAGIPYEQYF	TGTGCCAGCAGTTCCCCATACGCTCTAGCGGGAATCCCCTACGAGCAGTACTTC
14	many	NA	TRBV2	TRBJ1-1	CASSEWTKNTEAFF	TGTGCCAGCAGTGAATGGACAAAGAACACTGAAGCTTTCTTT
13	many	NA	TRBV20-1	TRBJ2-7	CSASFGPSYEQYF	TGCAGTGCTAGCTTTGGACCATCCTACGAGCAGTACTTC
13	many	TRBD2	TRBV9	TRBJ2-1	CASSAGGRNEQFF	TGTGCCAGCAGCGCGGGCGGGAGAAATGAGCAGTTCTTC
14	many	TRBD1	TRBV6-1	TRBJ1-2	CASNPTGFRHGYTF	TGTGCCAGCAACCCGACAGGGTTCCGCCATGGCTACACCTTC
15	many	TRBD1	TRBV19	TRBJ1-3	CASTGQSFSGNTIYF	TGTGCCAGTACGGGACAGTCCTTCTCTGGAAACACCATATATTTT
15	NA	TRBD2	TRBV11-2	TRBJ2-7	CASSPGGGRTYEQYF	TGTGCCAGCAGCCCTGGCGGGGGGCGAACCTACGAGCAGTACTTC
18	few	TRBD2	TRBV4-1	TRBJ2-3	CASSQARLAGGSTDTQYF	TGCGCCAGCAGCCAAGCCCGACTAGCGGGGGGTAGCACAGATACGCAGTATTTT
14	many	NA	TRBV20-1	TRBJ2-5	CSATQGSKRETQYF	TGCAGTGCTACTCAGGGGAGTAAAAGGGAGACCCAGTACTTC
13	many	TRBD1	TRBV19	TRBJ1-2	CASSPGTVYGYTF	TGTGCCAGTAGTCCCGGGACAGTTTATGGCTACACCTTC
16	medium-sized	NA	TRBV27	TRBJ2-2	CASSISGGQITGELFF	TGTGCCAGTTCCATTTCCGGGGGACAGATTACCGGGGAGCTGTTTTTT
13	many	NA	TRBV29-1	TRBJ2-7	CSVSRPTAYEQYF	TGCAGCGTTTCTCGACCGACAGCCTACGAGCAGTACTTC
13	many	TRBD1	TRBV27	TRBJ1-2	CASSFGQGAVYTF	TGTGCCAGCAGTTTTGGGCAGGGGGCAGTCTACACCTTC
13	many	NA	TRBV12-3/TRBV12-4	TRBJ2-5	CASSLGIPETQYF	TGTGCCAGCAGTTTAGGCATCCCCGAGACCCAGTACTTC
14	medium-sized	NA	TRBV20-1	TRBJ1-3	CSARADSSGNTIYF	TGCAGTGCTAGAGCAGACAGCTCTGGAAACACCATATATTTT
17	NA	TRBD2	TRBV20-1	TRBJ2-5	CSAVQSGLAGDLETQYF	TGCAGTGCCGTACAATCGGGGCTAGCGGGAGATCTAGAGACCCAGTACTTC
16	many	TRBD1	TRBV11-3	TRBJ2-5	CASSPSSRDRRETQYF	TGTGCCAGCAGCCCGTCAAGCAGGGACAGGAGGGAGACCCAGTACTTC
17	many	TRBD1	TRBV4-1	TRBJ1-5	CASSQEVDRGSNQPQHF	TGCGCCAGCAGCCAAGAGGTGGACAGGGGAAGCAATCAGCCCCAGCATTTT
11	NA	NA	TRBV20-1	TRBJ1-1	CSAGGADASFF	TGCAGTGCTGGTGGAGCAGACGCCTCTTTCTTT